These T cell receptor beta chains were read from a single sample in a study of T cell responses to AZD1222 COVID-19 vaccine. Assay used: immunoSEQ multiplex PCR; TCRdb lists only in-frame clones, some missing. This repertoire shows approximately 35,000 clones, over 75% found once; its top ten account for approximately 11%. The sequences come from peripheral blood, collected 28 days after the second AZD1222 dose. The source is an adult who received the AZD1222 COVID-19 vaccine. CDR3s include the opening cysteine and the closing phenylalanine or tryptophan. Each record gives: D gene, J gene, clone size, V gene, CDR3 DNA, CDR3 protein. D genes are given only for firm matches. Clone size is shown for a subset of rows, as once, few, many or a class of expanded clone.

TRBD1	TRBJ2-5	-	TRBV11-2	TGTGCCAGCAGCTTAGCGGGACAGGGCAGGGAGACCCAGTACTTC	CASSLAGQGRETQYF
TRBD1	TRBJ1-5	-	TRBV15	TGTGCCACCAGCCCCCGGACAGGGAATTTTCAGCCCCAGCATTTT	CATSPRTGNFQPQHF
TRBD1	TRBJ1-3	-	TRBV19	TGTGCCAGTATCGACAGGGTTGGAAACACCATATATTTT	CASIDRVGNTIYF
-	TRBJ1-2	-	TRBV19	TGTGCCAGTAACCGGGACGTAACTATCTATGGCTACACCTTC	CASNRDVTIYGYTF
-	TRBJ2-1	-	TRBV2	TGTGCCAGCAGCCCTTGGAACAATGAGCAGTTCTTC	CASSPWNNEQFF
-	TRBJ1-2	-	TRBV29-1	TGCAGCGTTGTATCCAATGGCTACACCTTC	CSVVSNGYTF
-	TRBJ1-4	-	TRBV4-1	TGCGCCAGCAGCCAAGTCTTGAGGGAAAAACTGTTTTTT	CASSQVLREKLFF
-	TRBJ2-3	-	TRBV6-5	TGTGCCAGCAGTCTTTCAGATACGCAGTATTTT	CASSLSDTQYF
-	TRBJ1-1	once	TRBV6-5	TGTGCCAGCAGTACCGACGGTGGGGACACTGAAGCTTTCTTT	CASSTDGGDTEAFF
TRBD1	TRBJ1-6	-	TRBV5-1	TGCGCCAGCAGCTTGGTGACAGGGCTTAATTCACCCCTCCACTTT	CASSLVTGLNSPLHF
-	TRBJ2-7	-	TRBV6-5	TGTGCCAGCAGATCGGACACCTCCTACGAGCAGTACTTC	CASRSDTSYEQYF
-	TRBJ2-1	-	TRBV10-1	TGCGCCACCCATCTAAAGTCCTACAATGAGCAGTTCTTC	CATHLKSYNEQFF
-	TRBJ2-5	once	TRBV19	TGTGCCAGTAGTATAGGACAGGCACGCCAAGAGACCCAGTACTTC	CASSIGQARQETQYF
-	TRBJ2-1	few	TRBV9	TGTGCCAGCAGTCTGGAGTCCTACAATGAGCAGTTCTTC	CASSLESYNEQFF
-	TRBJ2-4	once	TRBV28	TGTGCCAGCAGGGACCGAGCCAAAAACATTCAGTACTTC	CASRDRAKNIQYF
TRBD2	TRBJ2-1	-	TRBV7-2	TGTGCCAGCAGCTTAGGGACTAGCCAGTTCTTC	CASSLGTSQFF
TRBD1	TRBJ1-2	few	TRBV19	TGTGCCAGTAGTCCGCAGCCACGACAGGGACATGGCTACACCTTC	CASSPQPRQGHGYTF
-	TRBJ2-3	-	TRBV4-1	TGCGCCAGCAGCCAAGCTCCGCAAGGCACAGATACGCAGTATTTT	CASSQAPQGTDTQYF
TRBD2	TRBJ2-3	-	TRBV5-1	TGCGCCAGCAGCAAGACTAGCGGGGGCCGCACAGATACGCAGTATTTT	CASSKTSGGRTDTQYF
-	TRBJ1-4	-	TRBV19	TGTGCCAGTACTAGGGCGGACGGAGAAAAACTGTTTTTT	CASTRADGEKLFF
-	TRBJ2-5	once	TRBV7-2	TGTGCCAGCAGCCCCCCCGGGGAGAAAGAGACCCAGTACTTC	CASSPPGEKETQYF
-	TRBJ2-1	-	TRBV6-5	TGTGCCAGCAGTTACGCGGGAAGGAAGGCTGAGCAGTTCTTC	CASSYAGRKAEQFF
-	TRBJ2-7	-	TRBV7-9	TGTGCCAGCAGCTTAGACGGGGGGCAGAGCTCCTACGAGCAGTACTTC	CASSLDGGQSSYEQYF
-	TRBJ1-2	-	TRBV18	TGTGCCAGCTCACCTTCGGTCGGAAACTATGGCTACACCTTC	CASSPSVGNYGYTF
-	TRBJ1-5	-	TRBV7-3	TGTGCCAGCAGGGTTTTAGATCAGCCCCAGCATTTT	CASRVLDQPQHF
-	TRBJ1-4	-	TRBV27	TGTGCCAGCAGGACCCTAATAATGGGAAGACATGAAAAACTGTTTTTT	CASRTLIMGRHEKLFF
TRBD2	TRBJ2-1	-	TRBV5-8	TGTGCCAGCAGCTTTGCGTCTAGCGGGACCCATGAGCAGTTCTTC	CASSFASSGTHEQFF
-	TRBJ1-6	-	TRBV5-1	TGCGCCAGCAGCTTAGACAGTTATTCACCCCTCCACTTT	CASSLDSYSPLHF
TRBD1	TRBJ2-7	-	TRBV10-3	TGTGCCATCAGAGCACAGGGGGCAAGTAGCGACGAGCAGTACTTC	CAIRAQGASSDEQYF
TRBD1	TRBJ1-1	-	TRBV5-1	TGCGCCAGCAGTCCGCGAGGGGGACAGGGGTCGAACACTGAAGCTTTCTTT	CASSPRGGQGSNTEAFF
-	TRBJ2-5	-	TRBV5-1	TGCGCCAGCAGCTTGGTGGGGGCCACTAACCAAGAGACCCAGTACTTC	CASSLVGATNQETQYF
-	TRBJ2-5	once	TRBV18	TGTGCCAGCTCACCACCGAGGCAGGGGGGGCAAGAGACCCAGTACTTC	CASSPPRQGGQETQYF
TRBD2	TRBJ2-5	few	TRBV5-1	TGCGCCAGCAGCTTGTTAGCGGGAGGTGAGGAGACCCAGTACTTC	CASSLLAGGEETQYF
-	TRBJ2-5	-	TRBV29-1	TGCAGCGTTGATAGCTCAGGGGGGGAGACCCAGTACTTC	CSVDSSGGETQYF
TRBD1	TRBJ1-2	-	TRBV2	TGTGCCAGCAGTGAAAACAGGGGCAACGGCTACACCTTC	CASSENRGNGYTF
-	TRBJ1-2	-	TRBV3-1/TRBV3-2	TGTGCCAGCAGCCAATTCAACCCCATGACACCCGGTAACTATGGCTACACCTTC	CASSQFNPMTPGNYGYTF
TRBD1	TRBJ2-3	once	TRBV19	TGTGCCAGTAGTATATGGGACAGGGCCACAGATACGCAGTATTTT	CASSIWDRATDTQYF
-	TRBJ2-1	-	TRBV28	TGTGCCACCACGGTGGGGGCCAGCTCCTACAATGAGCAGTTCTTC	CATTVGASSYNEQFF
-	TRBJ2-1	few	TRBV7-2	TGTGCCAGCAGCTTAGTGCAAAGCGGGTTTGCCTTCTATGAGCAGTTCTTC	CASSLVQSGFAFYEQFF
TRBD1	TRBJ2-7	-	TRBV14	TGTGCCAGCAGCGACAGGGCCACTGGGGGCTACGAGCAGTACTTC	CASSDRATGGYEQYF
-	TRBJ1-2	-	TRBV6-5	TGTGCCAGCAGGGAGGAAGGAGGCTACACCTTC	CASREEGGYTF
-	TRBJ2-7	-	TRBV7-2	TGTGCCAGCAGCCCGGATGGGCCTAGCAGATACTACGAGCAGTACTTC	CASSPDGPSRYYEQYF
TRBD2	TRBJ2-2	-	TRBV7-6	TGTGCCAGCAGTTACGCTAGCGGGGGTATAACCGGGGAGCTGTTTTTT	CASSYASGGITGELFF
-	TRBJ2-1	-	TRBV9	TGTGCCAGCAGCGAAGTGGGAGTGGGTGAGCAGTTCTTC	CASSEVGVGEQFF
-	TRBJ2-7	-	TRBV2	TGTGCCAGCAGCCGCGGGACACTTTACGAGCAGTACTTC	CASSRGTLYEQYF
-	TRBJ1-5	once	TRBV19	TGTGCCACCACCTTCAAGGGGGTCGGTCGGAGGGAGAATCAGCCCCAGCATTTT	CATTFKGVGRRENQPQHF
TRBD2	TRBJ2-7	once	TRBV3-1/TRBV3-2	TGTGCCAGCAGCCAACTGATTAGCGGGGGAAAGTCCTACGAGCAGTACTTC	CASSQLISGGKSYEQYF
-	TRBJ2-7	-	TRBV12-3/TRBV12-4	TGTGCCAGCAGTTTATCGGGAGCCTACGAGCAGTACTTC	CASSLSGAYEQYF
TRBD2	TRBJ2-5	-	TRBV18	TGTGCCAGCTCACCACTAAGCGGGGGGACGAAAGAGACCCAGTACTTC	CASSPLSGGTKETQYF
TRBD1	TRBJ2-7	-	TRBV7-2	TGTGCCAGCAGCTTAGGACAGGGGATCCCTTACGAGCAGTACTTC	CASSLGQGIPYEQYF
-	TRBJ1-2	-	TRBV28	TGTGCCGGGTACAGGGCTAACTATGGCTACACCTTC	CAGYRANYGYTF
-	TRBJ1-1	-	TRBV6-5	TGTGCCAGCAGTTACTCACACCAGGGGAACACTGAAGCTTTCTTT	CASSYSHQGNTEAFF
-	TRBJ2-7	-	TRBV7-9	TGTGCCAGCAGCCCGCGGCAGAAAGCCTACGAGCAGTACTTC	CASSPRQKAYEQYF
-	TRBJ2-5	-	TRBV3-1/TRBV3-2	TGTGCCAGCAGCCAAGCCCCGACAAAAGAGACCCAGTACTTC	CASSQAPTKETQYF